Given below is one T cell receptor (beta chain) in context. This sample was included in a study of identical twins. Every one of the donors was a healthy Caucasian. This CDR3 region has 14 residues. V lost 6 bases and J lost 4, with 12 bases in between. From the 5' RACE reads, TCRdb called clonotypes with MiXCR, one entry per CDR3 protein. The data contain 1.5 million to 2 million distinct CDR3 sequences, under 35% of them seen just once; the ten biggest clones take up roughly 0.3%. The sequenced sample was cord blood. The V gene is TRBV12-3 or TRBV12-4, the J gene TRBJ2-2, with D possibly being TRBD1 (5 bases). The clonotype originates from a newborn girl in good health. This CDR3 is CASRGHWATGELFF. CDR3 nucleotides: TGTGCCAGCAGAGGACACTGGGCCACCGGGGAGCTGTTTTTT.